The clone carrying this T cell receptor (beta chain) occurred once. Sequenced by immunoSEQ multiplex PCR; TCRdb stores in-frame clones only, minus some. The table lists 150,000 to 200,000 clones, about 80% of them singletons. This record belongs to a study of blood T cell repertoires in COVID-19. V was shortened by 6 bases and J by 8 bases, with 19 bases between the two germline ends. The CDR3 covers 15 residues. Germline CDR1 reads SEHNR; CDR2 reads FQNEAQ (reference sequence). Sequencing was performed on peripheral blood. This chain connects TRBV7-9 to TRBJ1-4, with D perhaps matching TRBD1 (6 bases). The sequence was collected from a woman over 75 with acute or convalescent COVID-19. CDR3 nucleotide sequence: TGTGCCAGCAGGCCGGTCAGGGGAGTTGGCGAAAAACTGTTTTTT. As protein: CASRPVRGVGEKLFF.